The clone carrying this TCR beta chain was recorded a few times. The V and J ends lost 2 bases and 7 bases respectively, with 15 bases between them. The CDR3 spans 15 residues. These data are taken from a study of T-cell reconstitution after alpha-beta-depleted transplantation in children. Unique molecular identifiers were incorporated when the TCRbeta library was constructed. TCRdb processed the PCR reads anew with MiXCR; each CDR3 protein has one entry. The sample lists approximately 350,000 distinct CDR3 sequences, about 9.4% occurring once. V and J are TRBV12-3 or TRBV12-4 and TRBJ2-1; D is perhaps TRBD1 or TRBD2 (6 bases each). This TCR was recovered from a human donor who donated a stem cell graft to a child with acute lymphoblastic leukemia. Sequences were derived from PBMCs from the stem cell graft donor, sampled from the stem cell graft. This CDR3 is CASSLNRGARNEQFF. CDR3 coding DNA: TGTGCCAGCAGTTTAAATAGGGGGGCGCGGAATGAGCAGTTCTTC.